Detailed here is one TCR beta chain. Assay used: immunoSEQ multiplex PCR; TCRdb lists only in-frame clones, some missing. Among a few million clones listed, over 85% were seen once. These data come from a study of shared clonotypes between healthy human individuals. A CD45RA-negative memory subset and a CD45RA+ naive subset were separated from the CD4+ cells. CDR1 is MDHEN, CDR2 SYDVKM, per germline. V gave up 6 bases and J gave up 5 bases; unmatched junction bases: 14. The CDR3 contains 16 residues. The sequence was obtained from a man aged 18 to 29 in good health. Some clones in this sample may be carry-over from other donors' samples. The chain employs TRBV28 and TRBJ2-5, with TRBD2 identical over 8 bases. The specimen was naive CD4+ T cells from PBMCs. This sample's subset: CD45RA+ positively selected. The CDR3 nucleotides are TGTGCCAGCAGCCTGGCATCGGCGGGAGGCCTGGAGACCCAGTACTTC. This gives the protein CASSLASAGGLETQYF.